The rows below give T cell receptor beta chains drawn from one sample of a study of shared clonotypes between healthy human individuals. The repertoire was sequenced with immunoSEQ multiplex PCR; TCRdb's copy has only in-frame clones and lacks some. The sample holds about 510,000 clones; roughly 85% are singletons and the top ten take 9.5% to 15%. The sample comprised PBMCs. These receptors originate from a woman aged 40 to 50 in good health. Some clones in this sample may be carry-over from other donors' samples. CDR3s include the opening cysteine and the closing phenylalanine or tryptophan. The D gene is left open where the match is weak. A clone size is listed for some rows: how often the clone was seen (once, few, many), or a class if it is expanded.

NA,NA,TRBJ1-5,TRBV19,TGTGCCAGTAGCGCGGCCCCGGGGAAAGGGCAGCCCCAGCATTTT,CASSAAPGKGQPQHF
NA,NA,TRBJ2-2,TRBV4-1,TGCGCCAGCAGCCACTTAAAGATTGGGACCCCCGGGGAGCTGTTTTTT,CASSHLKIGTPGELFF
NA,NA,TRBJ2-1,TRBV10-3,TGTGCCATCAGTGAGAAGGAGGAGCAGTTCTTC,CAISEKEEQFF
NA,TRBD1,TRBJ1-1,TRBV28,TGTGCCAGCAGCCCCGGACAGGGGCTGTCGAACACTGAAGCTTTCTTT,CASSPGQGLSNTEAFF
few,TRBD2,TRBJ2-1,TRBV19,TGTGCCAGTAGTTCACCGGGACTACTCAATGAGCAGTTCTTC,CASSSPGLLNEQFF
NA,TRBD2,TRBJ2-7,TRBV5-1,TGCGCCAGCAGCTTGGACGTAGCGGGCTACGAGCAGTACTTC,CASSLDVAGYEQYF
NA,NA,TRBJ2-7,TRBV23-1,TGCGCCAGCAACTGGGAGGGGGCGGTTTTTCGGGTTTCCGAGCAGTACTTC,CASNWEGAVFRVSEQYF
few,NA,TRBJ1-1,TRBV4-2,TGTGCCAGCAGCGAAGGGCCATATGAAGCTTTCTTT,CASSEGPYEAFF
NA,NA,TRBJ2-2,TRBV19,TGTGCCAGTAGTAGACGGACAGCTCTAAACACCGGGGAGCTGTTTTTT,CASSRRTALNTGELFF
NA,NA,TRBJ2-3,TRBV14,TGTGCCAGCAGCCGCTCAGGTGCAAGCACAGATACGCAGTATTTT,CASSRSGASTDTQYF
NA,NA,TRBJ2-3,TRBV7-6,TGTGCCAGCAGCCGTGGGACCCGGGATACGCAGTATTTT,CASSRGTRDTQYF
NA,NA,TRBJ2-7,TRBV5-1,TGCGCCAGCCGAACCTCCAAGCAGTACTTC,CASRTSKQYF
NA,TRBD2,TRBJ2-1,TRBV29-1,TGCAGCGTCAAACCTCGGGGCCCGGGACTAGCGGGAAGCCAGCAGTTCTTC,CSVKPRGPGLAGSQQFF
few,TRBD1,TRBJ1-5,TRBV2,TGTGCCAGCAGTGTGGACAGGGGCAATCAGCCCCAGCATTTT,CASSVDRGNQPQHF
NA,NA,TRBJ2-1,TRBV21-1,TGTGCCAGCAGCCCACGGACTAGCGGGAGCCTGAGCGTAAATGAGCAGTTCTTC,CASSPRTSGSLSVNEQFF
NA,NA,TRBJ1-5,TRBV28,TGTGCCAGCAGCCCTCGGGGGGGCGGCAATCAGCCCCAGCATTTT,CASSPRGGGNQPQHF
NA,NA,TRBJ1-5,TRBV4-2,TGTGCCAGCAGCCAAGACGGACAGCGGACTGGGGGCAATCAGCCCCAGCATTTT,CASSQDGQRTGGNQPQHF
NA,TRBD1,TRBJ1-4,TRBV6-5,TGTGCCAGCAGTTCCCAGGGGGCGCGTGGTGAAAAACTGTTTTTT,CASSSQGARGEKLFF
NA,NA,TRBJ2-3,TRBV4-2,TGTGCCAGCAGCCAAGGGGGGAGCACAGATACGCAGTATTTT,CASSQGGSTDTQYF
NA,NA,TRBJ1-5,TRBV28,TGTGCCAGCAGTTTAACAGGGAGAGGCCAGCATTTT,CASSLTGRGQHF
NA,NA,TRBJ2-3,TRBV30,TGTGCTACCCCGGACAGAGGTAGCACAGATACGCAGTATTTT,CATPDRGSTDTQYF
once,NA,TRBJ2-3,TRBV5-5,TGTGCCAGCAGGAGGACTTGGGGTACGCAGTATTTT,CASRRTWGTQYF
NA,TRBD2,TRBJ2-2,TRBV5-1,TGCGCCAGCAGCGCAGAACTAGCGGGACAAGACACCGGGGAGCTGCTTTTT,CASSAELAGQDTGELLF
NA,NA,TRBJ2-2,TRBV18,TGTGCCAGCTCACCACCGGATGGTGGGGCCGGGGAGCTGTTTTTT,CASSPPDGGAGELFF
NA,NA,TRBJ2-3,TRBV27,TGTGCCAGCAGCTGGACAGCCGGGGCCACAGATACGCAGTATTTT,CASSWTAGATDTQYF
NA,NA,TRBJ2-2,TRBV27,TGTGCCAGCAGCGCGAACACCGGGGAGCTGTTTTTT,CASSANTGELFF